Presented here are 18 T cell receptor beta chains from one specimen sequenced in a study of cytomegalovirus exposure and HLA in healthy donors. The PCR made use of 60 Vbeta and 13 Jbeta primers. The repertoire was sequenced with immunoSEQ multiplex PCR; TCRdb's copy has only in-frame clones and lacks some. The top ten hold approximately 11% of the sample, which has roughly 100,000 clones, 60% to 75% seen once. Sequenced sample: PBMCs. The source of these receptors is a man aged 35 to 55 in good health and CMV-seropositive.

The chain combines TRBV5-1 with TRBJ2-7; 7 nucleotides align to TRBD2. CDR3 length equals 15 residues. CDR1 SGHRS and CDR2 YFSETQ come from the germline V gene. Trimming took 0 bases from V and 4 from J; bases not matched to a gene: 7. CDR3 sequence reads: CASSLEGGSGYEQYF. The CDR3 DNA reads TGCGCCAGCAGCTTGGAAGGCGGGAGCGGGTACGAGCAGTACTTC.

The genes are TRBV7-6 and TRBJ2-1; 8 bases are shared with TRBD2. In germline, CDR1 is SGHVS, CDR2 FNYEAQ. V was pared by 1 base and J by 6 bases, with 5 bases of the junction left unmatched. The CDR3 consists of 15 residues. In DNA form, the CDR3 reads TGTGCCAGCAGCTTAGTCAGCGGGAGCGGCAATGAGCAGTTCTTC. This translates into CASSLVSGSGNEQFF.

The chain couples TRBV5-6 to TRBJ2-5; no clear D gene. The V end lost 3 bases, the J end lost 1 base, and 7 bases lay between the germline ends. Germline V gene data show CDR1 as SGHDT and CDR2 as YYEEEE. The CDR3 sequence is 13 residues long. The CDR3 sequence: CASSYRGQETQYF. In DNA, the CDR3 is TGTGCCAGCAGCTACCGAGGCCAAGAGACCCAGTACTTC. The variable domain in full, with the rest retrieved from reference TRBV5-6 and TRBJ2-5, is DAGVTQSPTHLIKTRGQQVTLRCSPKSGHDTVSWYQQALGQGPQFIFQYYEEEERQRGNFPDRFSGHQFPNYSSELNVNALLLGDSALYLCASSYRGQETQYFGPGTRLLVL.

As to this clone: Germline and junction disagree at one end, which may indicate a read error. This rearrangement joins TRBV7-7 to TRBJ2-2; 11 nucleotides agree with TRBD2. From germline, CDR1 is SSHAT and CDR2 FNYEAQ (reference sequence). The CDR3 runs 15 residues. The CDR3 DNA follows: TGTGCTAGCAGCTCGGGACTAGCGGACACCGGGGAGCTGTTTTTT. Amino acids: CASSSGLADTGELFF.

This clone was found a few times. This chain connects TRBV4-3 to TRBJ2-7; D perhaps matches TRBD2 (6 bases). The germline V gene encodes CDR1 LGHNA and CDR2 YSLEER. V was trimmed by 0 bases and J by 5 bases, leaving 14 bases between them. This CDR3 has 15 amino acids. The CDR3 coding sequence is TGCGCCAGCAGCCAAGAAAGGAGGGTGGGGAACGAGCAGTACTTC. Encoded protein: CASSQERRVGNEQYF.

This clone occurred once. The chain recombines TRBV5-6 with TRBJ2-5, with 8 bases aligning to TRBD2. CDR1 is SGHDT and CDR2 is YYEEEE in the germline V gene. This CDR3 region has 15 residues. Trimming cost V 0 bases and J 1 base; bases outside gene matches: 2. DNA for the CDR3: TGTGCCAGCAGCTTGGTACTAGCGGCCCAAGAGACCCAGTACTTC. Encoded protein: CASSLVLAAQETQYF.

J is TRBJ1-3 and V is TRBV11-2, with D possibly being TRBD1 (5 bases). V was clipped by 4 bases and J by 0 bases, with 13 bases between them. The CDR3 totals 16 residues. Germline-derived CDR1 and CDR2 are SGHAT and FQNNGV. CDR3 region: CASSSRGSTSGNTIYF. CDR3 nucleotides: TGTGCCAGCAGCTCCCGGGGGTCCACCTCTGGAAACACCATATATTTT.

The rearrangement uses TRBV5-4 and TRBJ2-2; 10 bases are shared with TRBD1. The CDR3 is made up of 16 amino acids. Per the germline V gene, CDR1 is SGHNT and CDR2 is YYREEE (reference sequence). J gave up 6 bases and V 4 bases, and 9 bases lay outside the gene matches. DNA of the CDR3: TGTGCCAGCAGCCGTCGGGACAGGGGTTTGGCCGGGGAGCTGTTTTTT. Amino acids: CASSRRDRGLAGELFF.

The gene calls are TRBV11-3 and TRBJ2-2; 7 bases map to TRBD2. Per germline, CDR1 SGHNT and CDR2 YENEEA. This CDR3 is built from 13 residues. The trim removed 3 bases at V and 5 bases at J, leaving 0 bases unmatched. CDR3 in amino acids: CASSFSGTGELFF. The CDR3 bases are TGTGCCAGCAGCTTTAGCGGGACCGGGGAGCTGTTTTTT. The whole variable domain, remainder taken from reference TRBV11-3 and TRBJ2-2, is EAGVVQSPRYKIIEKKQPVAFWCNPISGHNTLYWYLQNLGQGPELLIRYENEEAVDDSQLPKDRFSAERLKGVDSTLKIQPAELGDSAVYLCASSFSGTGELFFGEGSRLTVL.

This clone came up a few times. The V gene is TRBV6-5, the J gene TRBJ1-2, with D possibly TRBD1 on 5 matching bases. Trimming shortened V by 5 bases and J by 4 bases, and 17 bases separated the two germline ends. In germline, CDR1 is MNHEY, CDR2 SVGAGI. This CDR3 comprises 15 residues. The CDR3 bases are TGTGCCAGCAGTCGAACCCTCGACAGTCCCTATGGCTACACCTTC. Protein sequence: CASSRTLDSPYGYTF.

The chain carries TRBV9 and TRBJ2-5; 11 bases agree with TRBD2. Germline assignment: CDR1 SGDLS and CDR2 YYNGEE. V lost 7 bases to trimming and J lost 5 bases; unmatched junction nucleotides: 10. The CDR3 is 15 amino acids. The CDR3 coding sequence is TGTGCCAGCTCCCTAGCGGGAGGTCGTCTGGAGACCCAGTACTTC. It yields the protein CASSLAGGRLETQYF. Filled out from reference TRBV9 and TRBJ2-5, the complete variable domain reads DSGVTQTPKHLITATGQRVTLRCSPRSGDLSVYWYQQSLDQGLQFLIQYYNGEERAKGNILERFSAQQFPDLHSELNLSSLELGDSALYFCASSLAGGRLETQYFGPGTRLLVL.

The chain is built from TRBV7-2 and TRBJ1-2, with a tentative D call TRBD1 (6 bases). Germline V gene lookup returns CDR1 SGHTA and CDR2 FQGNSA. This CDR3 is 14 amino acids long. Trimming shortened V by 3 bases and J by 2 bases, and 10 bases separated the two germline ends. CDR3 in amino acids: CASSFGGGNYGYTF. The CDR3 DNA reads TGTGCCAGCAGCTTTGGCGGGGGCAACTATGGCTACACCTTC.

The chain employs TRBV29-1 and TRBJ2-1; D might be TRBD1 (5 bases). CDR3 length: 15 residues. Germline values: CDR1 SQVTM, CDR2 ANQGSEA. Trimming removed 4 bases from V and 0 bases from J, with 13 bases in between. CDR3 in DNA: TGCAGCGTTGCTGAGTCCGACAGCTCCTACAATGAGCAGTTCTTC. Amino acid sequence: CSVAESDSSYNEQFF.

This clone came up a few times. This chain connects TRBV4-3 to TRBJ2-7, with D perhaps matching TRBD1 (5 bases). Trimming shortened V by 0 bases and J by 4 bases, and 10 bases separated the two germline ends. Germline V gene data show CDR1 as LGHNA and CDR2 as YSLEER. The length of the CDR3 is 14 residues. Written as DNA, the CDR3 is TGCGCCAGCAGCCAAGATTACAGGAGATACGAGCAGTACTTC. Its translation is CASSQDYRRYEQYF.

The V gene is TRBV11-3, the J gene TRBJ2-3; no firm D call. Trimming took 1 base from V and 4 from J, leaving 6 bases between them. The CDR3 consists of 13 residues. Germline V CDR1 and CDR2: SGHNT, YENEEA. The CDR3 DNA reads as TGTGCCAGCAGCTTAGGTGGAGCAGATACGCAGTATTTT. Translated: CASSLGGADTQYF.

CDR3 loop: CASSLSDRVLETQYF. CDR3 DNA: TGTGCCAGCAGTTTAAGTGACAGGGTATTAGAGACCCAGTACTTC. The rearrangement joins TRBV28 to TRBJ2-5; 7 bases align to TRBD1. Germline values: CDR1 MDHEN, CDR2 SYDVKM. With 2 bases clipped from V and 4 bases from J, the junction kept 7 bases outside the gene matches. The CDR3 has 15 amino acids.

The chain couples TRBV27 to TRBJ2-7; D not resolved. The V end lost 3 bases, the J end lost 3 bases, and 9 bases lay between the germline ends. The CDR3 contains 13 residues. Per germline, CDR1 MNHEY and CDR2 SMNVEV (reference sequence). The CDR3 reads CASSFTRYYEQYF. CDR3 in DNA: TGTGCCAGCAGTTTCACGAGGTACTACGAGCAGTACTTC.

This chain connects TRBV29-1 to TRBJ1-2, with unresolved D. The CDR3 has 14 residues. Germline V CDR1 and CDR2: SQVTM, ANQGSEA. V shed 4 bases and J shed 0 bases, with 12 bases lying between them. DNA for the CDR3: TGCAGCGTTGCGATGGGCCGAGCTAACTATGGCTACACCTTC. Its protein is CSVAMGRANYGYTF.